This T cell receptor (beta chain) was sequenced in a study of blood T cell repertoires in COVID-19. Study overall: COVID-19 samples, acute and convalescent, were from the United States, Italy and Spain. PBMCs, B-cell-depleted T cells, or T cells provided the cDNA or gDNA that made up the material.

CDR1 and CDR2 from the germline V gene are SGDLS and YYNGEE. The ends were cut back, 6 bases at V and 2 bases at J, with 8 bases in the middle. The CDR3 is made up of 12 amino acids. Original methodology: Amplification of reference gene primers provided the estimated nucleated cell counts. TCRdb keeps only in-frame clones here, not all; method: immunoSEQ multiplex PCR. V and J calls and clone size follow that table, whereas D and trimming were derived from the DNA. The sample lists 81,000 or so clones; about 89% were seen once. The TCR was taken from a man between 65 and 85 years old with active or convalescent COVID-19. Sequencing input: peripheral blood. V usage is TRBV9 and J usage is TRBJ1-2; tentatively, D is TRBD1 (5 bases). CDR3 DNA sequence: TGTGCCAGCACCACAGGAAACTATGGCTACACCTTC. Translated, it gives CASTTGNYGYTF.